This is a list of T cell receptor beta chains from one sample in a study of a mutant IDH1 vaccine in newly diagnosed glioma. Which antigens these TCRs recognize remains unknown. Repertoires were generated with immunoSEQ multiplex PCR, while TCRdb's copy carries only in-frame clones and drops some. Among some 23,000 clones listed, about 78% were seen once. Source: PBMCs, taken from a glioma patient whose treatment included an IDH1 peptide vaccine. These receptor sequences come from a woman under 30 with glioma. Each CDR3 is given with its conserved first and last residue. The D gene is left open where the match is weak. Clone sizes are given selectively: once, few, many, or a class where the clone is expanded.

>TRBD1|TRBJ2-2|TRBV27|NA
TGTGCCAGCAGTTTATTGGACAGGGGGGGGACCGGGGAGCTGTTTTTT
CASSLLDRGGTGELFF
>NA|TRBJ1-2|TRBV2|NA
TGTGCCAGCAGTGCGTCAGGTTATGGCTACACCTTC
CASSASGYGYTF
>TRBD1|TRBJ1-5|TRBV4-1|NA
TGCGCCAGCAGCCAAGAACCAGGGGGAGATAGCAATCAGCCCCAGCATTTT
CASSQEPGGDSNQPQHF
>TRBD1|TRBJ1-5|TRBV6-5|once
TGTGCCAGCAGTCGCACAGGGGGCGGACAGCCCCAGCATTTT
CASSRTGGGQPQHF
>TRBD1|TRBJ1-2|TRBV6-1|NA
TGTGCCAGCAGTGAAGCCCTGACAGGGGTCTATGGCTACACCTTC
CASSEALTGVYGYTF
>TRBD1|TRBJ1-2|TRBV28|NA
TGTGCCAGCAGGGGAACGGGACAGGGTTCAAGCTACACCTTC
CASRGTGQGSSYTF
>NA|TRBJ1-1|TRBV7-9|few
TGTGCCAGCAGCCCAGAGGGACCCGCTTTCTTT
CASSPEGPAFF
>NA|TRBJ1-2|TRBV9|NA
TGTGCCAGCAGCGTCTCCTCGGGCTACACCTTC
CASSVSSGYTF
>NA|TRBJ2-7|TRBV18|NA
TGTGCCAGCTCCCACGGTGGGCTTGGGGAGCAGTACTTC
CASSHGGLGEQYF
>TRBD2|TRBJ2-3|TRBV5-1|NA
TGCGCCAGCAGTCCTGATGGTCTAGCGGGAGGCACAGATACGCAGTATTTT
CASSPDGLAGGTDTQYF
>TRBD1|TRBJ1-1|TRBV6-5|NA
TGTGCCAGCAGTTCCGACAGGGGGCGCAGTCCGAGAGCTTTCTTT
CASSSDRGRSPRAFF
>NA|TRBJ2-7|TRBV2|NA
TGTGCCAGCTCCCCCGGGTGGGGGGCCCCCGTCCGTGAGCAGTACTTC
CASSPGWGAPVREQYF
>NA|TRBJ2-7|TRBV29-1|once
TGCAGCGCCCAGGACACCTCTGAGGAGCAGTACTTC
CSAQDTSEEQYF
>NA|TRBJ1-1|TRBV6-1|NA
TGTGCCAGCAGTCCATTCCCAGGGGCCACTGAAGCTTTCTTT
CASSPFPGATEAFF
>NA|TRBJ1-2|TRBV2|once
TGTGCCAGCAGCCCGACCAGTTATGGCTACACCTTC
CASSPTSYGYTF
>NA|TRBJ1-1|TRBV6-6|NA
TGTGCCAGCAGTTCATATAAGAACACTGAAGCTTTCTTT
CASSSYKNTEAFF
>NA|TRBJ1-2|TRBV27|NA
TGTGCCAGCAGTATTTCAGGGGCCTCTAACTATGGCTACACCTTC
CASSISGASNYGYTF
>NA|TRBJ2-7|TRBV11-3|NA
TGTGCCAGCAGCCCAGGAGACTCCTACGAGCAGTACTTC
CASSPGDSYEQYF